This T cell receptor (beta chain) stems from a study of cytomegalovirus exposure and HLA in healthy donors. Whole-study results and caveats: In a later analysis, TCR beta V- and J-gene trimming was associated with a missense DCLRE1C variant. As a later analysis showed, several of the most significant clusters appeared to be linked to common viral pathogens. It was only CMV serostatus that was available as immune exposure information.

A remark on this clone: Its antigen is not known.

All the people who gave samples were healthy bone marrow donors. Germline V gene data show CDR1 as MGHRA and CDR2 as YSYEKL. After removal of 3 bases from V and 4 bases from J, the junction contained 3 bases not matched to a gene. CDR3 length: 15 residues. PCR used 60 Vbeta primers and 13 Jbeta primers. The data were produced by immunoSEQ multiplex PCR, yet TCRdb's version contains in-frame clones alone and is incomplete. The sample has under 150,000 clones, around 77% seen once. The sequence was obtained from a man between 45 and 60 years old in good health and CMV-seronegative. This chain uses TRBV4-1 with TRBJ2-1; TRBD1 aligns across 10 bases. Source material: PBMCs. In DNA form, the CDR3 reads TGCGCCAGCAGCCAGGGACAGGGGAATTACAATGAGCAGTTCTTC. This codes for CASSQGQGNYNEQFF.